Below are 20 T cell receptor beta chains sequenced from a single sample in a study of regulatory T cells in long-lasting Graves disease (dated by TCRdb to about 2021). The library came from multiplex PCR. The data were produced on an Illumina HiSeq 4000. TCR beta libraries were built with iRepertoire HTBI primers and Arm-PCR amplification of CDR3 regions. The public reads were run again by TCRdb, first through fastp at Q25 and then through MiXCR, and only productive beta chains were kept. Rows matching on CDR3 protein sequence are summarized as one entry with the most common DNA and genes. This sample lists 350,000 to 500,000 distinct CDR3 sequences; around 13% were detected once. The ten largest clones represent under 20% of the sample. This sample's time point label indicates: newly diagnosed GD, antithyroid drugs for less than 3 months. For both TCR sequencing and RNA sequencing, RNA was extracted from PBMCs in TRIzol.

This sample also belongs to another study, concerning T cells in Graves' hyperthyroidism and ophthalmopathy.

Sequenced here: peripheral blood mononuclear cells (PBMCs), sampled at new diagnosis, from a patient treated with antithyroid drugs. All receptors come from a woman aged 50 to 60 with Graves disease. Donor details come from another sample of the same person, matched by shared clones.

This clonotype was observed once. A read error may explain this, as a much larger clone is one base away. The chain joins TRBV2 to TRBJ2-5, with 7 bases matching TRBD1. The trim removed 6 bases at V and 2 bases at J, leaving 9 bases unmatched. The CDR3 runs 15 residues. CDR1 and CDR2 (germline): SNHLY, FYNNEI. CDR3 sequence (DNA): TGTGCCAGCAGCGCCGCGGACAGGTTACAAGAGACCCAGTACTTC. Residues: CASSAADRLQETQYF. Drawing the rest from reference TRBV2 and TRBJ2-5, the complete variable domain is EPEVTQTPSHQVTQMGQEVILRCVPISNHLYFYWYRQILGQKVEFLVSFYNNEISEKSEIFDDQFSVERPDGSNFTLKIRSTKLEDSAMYFCASSAADRLQETQYFGPGTRLLVL.

To note about this clonotype: The missing conserved phenylalanine or tryptophan at the end of this CDR3 makes a read error likely. The rearrangement links TRBV2 to TRBJ2-4, with TRBD1 matching 8 bases. The ends lost 2 bases at V and 5 bases at J; junction bases unmatched: 5. The CDR3 spans 15 residues. Germline CDR1 reads SNHLY; CDR2 reads FYNNEI. Here the CDR3 reads CASSEQGARQNIQYL. The DNA of the CDR3 is TGTGCCAGCAGTGAACAGGGGGCGCGACAAAACATTCAGTACCTC.

At least ten counts were recorded for this clonotype. The chain recombines TRBV9 with TRBJ2-5; D possibly corresponds to TRBD2 (5 bases). V lost 1 base to trimming and J lost 5 bases, with 12 bases between them. Germline V gene data show CDR1 as SGDLS and CDR2 as YYNGEE. The CDR3 runs to 14 residues. CDR3 in amino acids: CASSVTDFGETQYF. Written as DNA, the CDR3 is TGTGCCAGCAGCGTAACGGACTTTGGGGAGACCCAGTACTTC. Using reference TRBV9 and TRBJ2-5 for the parts outside the CDR3, the full variable domain is DSGVTQTPKHLITATGQRVTLRCSPRSGDLSVYWYQQSLDQGLQFLIQYYNGEERAKGNILERFSAQQFPDLHSELNLSSLELGDSALYFCASSVTDFGETQYFGPGTRLLVL.

In its sample, this clonotype was seen many times. The rearrangement uses TRBV30 and TRBJ2-1; D is ambiguous. V was trimmed by 0 bases and J by 0 bases, leaving 15 bases between them. The germline V gene has CDR1 GTSNPN and CDR2 SVGIG (reference sequence). The CDR3 consists of 17 residues. CDR3 nucleotide sequence: TGTGCCTGGAGTGTAGGTAGGAAATTAAGCTCCTACAATGAGCAGTTCTTC. It codes for CAWSVGRKLSSYNEQFF.

On this clonotype: A much larger clone lies one base from this, so it may be a read error. V usage is TRBV2 and J usage is TRBJ1-1, with TRBD1 matching over 10 bases. Looked up from germline, CDR1 is SNHLY and CDR2 is FYNNEI. The CDR3 extends over 13 amino acids. The CDR3 here is CTSMGQGYTEAFF. The DNA of the CDR3 is TGTACCAGCATGGGACAGGGGTATACTGAAGCTTTCTTT. Using reference TRBV2 and TRBJ1-1 for the parts outside the CDR3, the full variable domain is EPEVTQTPSHQVTQMGQEVILRCVPISNHLYFYWYRQILGQKVEFLVSFYNNEISEKSEIFDDQFSVERPDGSNFTLKIRSTKLEDSAMYFCTSMGQGYTEAFFGQGTRLTVV.

This clonotype was recorded many times. J is TRBJ2-2 and V is TRBV28; 7 bases fit TRBD1. Unmatched junction bases numbered 5, after V lost 4 bases and J lost 3 bases. The CDR3 consists of 15 residues. Germline-derived CDR1 and CDR2 are MDHEN and SYDVKM. This chain's CDR3 is CASSSGTADTGELFF. The DNA for the CDR3 is TGTGCCAGCAGTTCAGGGACAGCAGACACCGGGGAGCTGTTTTTT.

This clonotype appeared many times. This chain links TRBV6-1 with TRBJ1-1, with D perhaps TRBD1 (6 bases). Germline V gene data show CDR1 as MNHNS and CDR2 as SASEGT. The V end was cut by 7 bases, the J end by 0 bases, with 12 bases between. This CDR3 comprises 14 residues. The CDR3 DNA reads TGTGCCAGCACTCGCACAGGGCTGAACACTGAAGCTTTCTTT. It yields the protein CASTRTGLNTEAFF.

In its sample, this clonotype was seen many times. The rearrangement links TRBV7-3 to TRBJ2-3; 8 bases are shared with TRBD1. Trimming removed 5 bases from V and 0 bases from J; junction bases left unmatched: 4. This CDR3 has 15 residues. Looked up from germline, CDR1 is SGHTA and CDR2 is FQGTGA. CDR3 sequence: CASSRTGGSTDTQYF. CDR3 in DNA: TGTGCCAGCAGCCGAACAGGGGGGAGCACAGATACGCAGTATTTT.

V gene TRBV3-1 combines with J gene TRBJ2-2, with 7 bases that match TRBD1. The ends lost 0 bases at V and 6 bases at J; junction bases unmatched: 10. Looked up from germline, CDR1 is LGHDT and CDR2 is YNNKEL (reference sequence). The CDR3 sequence is 17 residues long. The CDR3 loop reads CASSQDGTGALSGELFF. The DNA of the CDR3 is TGTGCCAGCAGCCAAGATGGAACAGGGGCTCTCTCCGGGGAGCTGTTTTTT. The entire variable domain, with the rest obtained from reference TRBV3-1 and TRBJ2-2, is as follows: DTAVSQTPKYLVTQMGNDKSIKCEQNLGHDTMYWYKQDSKKFLKIMFSYNNKELIINETVPNRFSPKSPDKAHLNLHINSLELGDSAVYFCASSQDGTGALSGELFFGEGSRLTVL.

This clonotype was detected a few times. This chain links TRBV30 with TRBJ2-2; 8 nucleotides align to TRBD1. This CDR3 is 14 amino acids long. V lost 5 bases, J lost 1 base, and 3 bases stayed unmatched. Germline loops: CDR1 GTSNPN, CDR2 SVGIG (reference sequence). CDR3 region: CAWAQGGNTGELFF. The CDR3 DNA reads as TGTGCCTGGGCACAGGGGGGGAACACCGGGGAGCTGTTTTTT.

This clonotype showed up just a few times. The gene calls are TRBV7-9 and TRBJ2-4, with a weak D call TRBD2 (5 bases). Germline assignment: CDR1 SEHNR and CDR2 FQNEAQ (reference sequence). V was cut by 3 bases and J by 0 bases, with 12 bases left in between. The CDR3 length is 16 residues. CDR3 loop: CASSLSSALAKNIQYF. CDR3 DNA: TGTGCCAGCAGCTTGAGTAGCGCCCTAGCCAAAAACATTCAGTACTTC.

At least ten counts were recorded for this clonotype. The V and J genes are TRBV11-3 and TRBJ2-3; D is unclear. The V end lost 4 bases, the J end lost 3 bases, and 8 bases lay between the germline ends. Germline V gives CDR1 SGHNT, CDR2 YENEEA. This CDR3 has 13 amino acids. CDR3 DNA sequence: TGTGCCAGCAGCTCACAAATAACAGATACGCAGTATTTT. Protein product: CASSSQITDTQYF.

This clonotype was counted ten times or more. This chain links TRBV7-9 with TRBJ2-1, with 7 bases lining up with TRBD1. Germline V lookup: CDR1 SEHNR, CDR2 FQNEAQ (reference sequence). The length of the CDR3 is 15 residues. The J segment lost 0 bases and the V segment lost 2 bases, leaving 1 base of the junction unmatched. CDR3 residues: CASSLPGGSYNEQFF. Written as DNA, the CDR3 is TGTGCCAGCAGCTTACCAGGGGGCTCCTACAATGAGCAGTTCTTC.

This clonotype appeared many times. J is TRBJ2-7 and V is TRBV27; TRBD2 agrees at 12 bases. Germline assignment: CDR1 MNHEY and CDR2 SMNVEV (reference sequence). V gave up 5 bases and J gave up 4 bases; unmatched junction bases: 9. The CDR3 length is 16 residues. DNA for the CDR3: TGTGCCAGCAGTATACTAGCGGGAGGCCGTATTTACGAGCAGTACTTC. It translates to CASSILAGGRIYEQYF.

This clonotype has a single count. V gene TRBV10-2 combines with J gene TRBJ2-7, with 11 nucleotides matching TRBD2. The germline V gene has CDR1 WSHSY and CDR2 SAAADI. The CDR3 consists of 17 residues. V lost 0 bases to trimming and J lost 4 bases; unmatched junction nucleotides: 8. CDR3 in amino acids: CASSESSLAGGRYEQYF. The DNA for the CDR3 is TGCGCCAGCAGTGAGTCGAGTCTAGCGGGAGGTCGGTACGAGCAGTACTTC.

This clonotype has more than one count but fewer than ten. The chain is built from TRBV27 and TRBJ2-7, with 7 bases matching TRBD2. The V gene's germline CDR1 is MNHEY and CDR2 SMNVEV (reference sequence). V trimming: 8 bases; J trimming: 4 bases; junction bases outside the gene matches: 14. This CDR3 spans 15 amino acids. The CDR3, as DNA: TGTGCCAGCTGCGTTACTAGCGCGGTGCGGTACGAGCAGTACTTC. Translated: CASCVTSAVRYEQYF.

This clonotype was seen a handful of times. The V and J genes are TRBV10-1 and TRBJ2-1; unclear D gene. Trimming shortened V by 2 bases and J by 8 bases, and 10 bases separated the two germline ends. The germline gives CDR1 WNHNN, CDR2 SYGVQD (reference sequence). This CDR3 has 13 amino acids. The CDR3 coding sequence is TGCGCCAGCAGTGAGCTAGTTGACGATGAGCAGTTCTTC. Amino acid sequence: CASSELVDDEQFF.

This clonotype was observed many times. V and J are TRBV7-2 and TRBJ2-3; 11 bases are a match to TRBD2. Germline V lookup: CDR1 SGHTA, CDR2 FQGNSA. Trimming took 5 bases from V and 11 from J; bases not matched to a gene: 12. This CDR3 spans 15 amino acids. DNA of the CDR3: TGTGCCAGCAGCCCGGGACTAGCGGAGGGGGCGGGGCAGTATTTT. Encoded protein: CASSPGLAEGAGQYF.

This clonotype has ten or more counts. The V gene is TRBV6-1, the J gene TRBJ2-7; D is ambiguous. This CDR3 comprises 11 residues. CDR1 and CDR2 from the germline V gene are MNHNS and SASEGT. Trimming cost V 7 bases and J 3 bases, with 7 bases left between them. CDR3 sequence reads: CASTFVYEQYF. Written as DNA, the CDR3 is TGTGCCAGCACGTTCGTCTACGAGCAGTACTTC.

This clonotype was recorded a few times. The chain combines TRBV10-3 with TRBJ1-3, with no clear D. The V end was cut by 10 bases, the J end by 0 bases, with 10 bases between. This CDR3 has 13 amino acids. Germline V gene data show CDR1 as ENHRY and CDR2 as SYGVKD. The CDR3 region is CATRLSSGNTIYF. The DNA for the CDR3 is TGTGCCACCAGGCTGAGCTCTGGAAACACCATATATTTT.